These T cell receptor beta chains were read from a single sample in a study of CD8+CD57+ T cells in acquired aplastic anemia. TCRdb reprocessed the reads via MiXCR and lists one record per CDR3 protein. The sample carries approximately 180,000 distinct CDR3 sequences, less than 60% recorded once. Sequences were obtained from sorted CD4+, CD8+, or CD8+CD57+ T cells (not recorded which) from PBMCs. All receptors come from a human donor with aplastic anemia. Each CDR3 is given with its conserved first and last residue. D genes are given only for firm matches. Clone size is shown for a subset of rows, as once, few, many or a class of expanded clone.

j_gene	d_gene	abundance	v_gene	CDR3nt	CDR3aa
TRBJ1-2	.	.	TRBV7-3	TGTGCCAGCAGCGCAGGGATGGGTAACTATGGCTACACCTTC	CASSAGMGNYGYTF
TRBJ1-4	.	.	TRBV20-1	TGCAGTGCTAAGACGACTGCAACTAATGAAAAACTGTTTTTT	CSAKTTATNEKLFF
TRBJ2-3	.	.	TRBV15	TGTGCCACCAGCAGAGTGCCCACCGAAGATACGCAGTATTTT	CATSRVPTEDTQYF
TRBJ1-5	TRBD1	.	TRBV20-1	TGCAGTGCTAGGGACAGGGGGCAAGAAAGTCAGCCCCAGCATTTT	CSARDRGQESQPQHF
TRBJ2-1	.	many	TRBV14	TGTGCCAGCAGCCAAGATCGTTTACATGAGCAGTTCTTC	CASSQDRLHEQFF
TRBJ1-4	.	.	TRBV20-1	TGCAGTGCTAGAGAACAGGGAGTTAATGAAAAACTGTTTTTT	CSAREQGVNEKLFF
TRBJ1-4	.	.	TRBV4-1	TGCGCCAGCAGTCAAACCGGGGTCCGGGGGGAAAAACTGTTTTTT	CASSQTGVRGEKLFF
TRBJ1-2	TRBD1	once	TRBV2	TGTGCCAGCAGCGGGACAGGGGGTAGCTATGGCTACACCTTC	CASSGTGGSYGYTF
TRBJ2-7	.	few	TRBV11-1	TGTGCCAGCAGTTTAGGAGGGGCGTCTGAGCAGTACTTC	CASSLGGASEQYF
TRBJ1-5	.	.	TRBV20-1	TGCAGTGCTAGGGACCCGGGATCAGGGTTCTATAGCAATCAGCCCCAGCATTTT	CSARDPGSGFYSNQPQHF
TRBJ2-7	.	.	TRBV25-1	TGTGCCAGCAGTGAGGGGGCAGGCGAGCAGTACTTC	CASSEGAGEQYF
TRBJ1-1	.	.	TRBV6-1	TGTGCCAGTAACGAGGACCGGAACACTGAAGCTTTCTTT	CASNEDRNTEAFF
TRBJ2-4	.	.	TRBV4-2	TGTGCCAGCAGCCTTGGGAAGGCAGAGGGGCTAGCCAAAAACATTCAGTACTTC	CASSLGKAEGLAKNIQYF
TRBJ2-3	TRBD2	.	TRBV5-1	TGCGCCAGCAGTCTAACTGCTAGCGGGGCCACAGATACGCAGTATTTT	CASSLTASGATDTQYF
TRBJ2-2	.	many	TRBV7-9	TGTGCCAGCAGCTTAACAGGAACCGGGGAGCTGTTTTTT	CASSLTGTGELFF
TRBJ2-2	.	.	TRBV10-3	TGTGCCATCAGTGAGTCAGCAGGGATCGGGGAGCTGTTTTTT	CAISESAGIGELFF